This T cell receptor (beta chain) derives from a study of spatial heterogeneity in lung cancer. Regarding the study as a whole: As ubiquitous and regional nonsynonymous mutations varied, counts of ubiquitous and regional expanded TCRs tracked them, respectively. Tumor mutation counts were tracked by expanded intratumoral alpha and beta TCR counts.

From germline, CDR1 is WSHSY and CDR2 SAAADI. V lost 10 bases, J lost 6 bases, and 16 bases lay in between. The CDR3 is made up of 13 amino acids. Each CDR3 protein gets one entry after TCRdb re-called the 5' RACE reads with MiXCR. Here the sample spans 4,000 to 4,500 distinct CDR3 sequences, about 5.8% being singletons. Time point defined: sample taken at primary tumor resection. The donors, about 78 patients with untreated early-stage non-small cell lung cancer, provided the samples. Unsorted samples of tumor, nontumor lung or frozen PBMC had their whole RNA sequenced. This clonotype was recorded a few times. What it binds is unknown.

The chain combines TRBV10-2 with TRBJ2-1; tentatively, D is TRBD1 (5 bases). This receptor was obtained from a male donor with early-stage non-small cell lung cancer. Specimen: lung tumor tissue, collected at surgery. The CDR3 coding sequence is TGCGCCATCTTACTTGGGGCCGGCAATGAGCAGTTCTTC. Translated, it gives CAILLGAGNEQFF.